The 15 T cell receptor beta chains below were found in one sample sequenced in a study of healthy donors' naive CD4 and CD8 T cells. Each TCR library used 450 to 600 ng of total RNA and a linear amplification protocol. TCRdb redid the calling of the reads with MiXCR, one entry per CDR3 protein. The sample includes about 180,000 distinct CDR3 sequences, about 74% of them seen just once. Sequenced input: naive CD4+ and CD8+ T cells sorted from blood, pooled from several donors. The receptors stem from a pool of human donors in good health; the sample pools cells from several healthy donors.

The chain uses TRBV12-3 or TRBV12-4 and TRBJ1-1; D remains unclear. V was pared by 6 bases and J by 8 bases, with 7 bases between. The length of the CDR3 is 10 residues. CDR3 residues: CASREAEAFF. CDR3 coding DNA: TGTGCCAGCAGGGAGGCGGAAGCTTTCTTT.

The V call is TRBV5-1, the J call TRBJ2-1; a weak D match, TRBD2 (6 bases). The CDR3 is made up of 14 amino acids. Germline CDR1 reads SGHRS; CDR2 reads YFSETQ. Trimming shortened V by 6 bases and J by 0 bases, and 10 bases separated the two germline ends. The CDR3: CASTHGGSYNEQFF. CDR3 sequence (DNA): TGCGCCAGCACCCACGGGGGCTCCTACAATGAGCAGTTCTTC.

The V and J genes are TRBV19 and TRBJ2-1; tentative D call: TRBD2 (6 bases). Germline-derived CDR1 and CDR2 are LNHDA and SQIVND (reference sequence). V lost 6 bases and J lost 9, with 12 bases in between. The length of the CDR3 is 12 residues. CDR3 loop: CASSARETEQFF. CDR3 nucleotides: TGTGCCAGTAGCGCCCGGGAGACTGAGCAGTTCTTC.

The chain joins TRBV30 to TRBJ2-1, with D hard to call. Trimming took 8 bases from V and 1 from J, leaving 12 bases between them. This CDR3 comprises 13 residues. Germline V gene sequence: CDR1 GTSNPN, CDR2 SVGIG (reference sequence). In nucleotides, the CDR3 is TGTGCCGGAAGCGCGGAGTCCTACAATGAGCAGTTCTTC. Amino acids: CAGSAESYNEQFF.

V is TRBV15 and J is TRBJ1-2; D is undetermined. This CDR3 region has 14 residues. V dropped 0 bases and J dropped 4 bases, with 9 bases sitting between them. CDR1 and CDR2 from the germline V gene are LNHNV and YYDKDF (reference sequence). The CDR3 DNA reads as TGTGCCACCAGCAGAGATCCGGTCCCCTATGGCTACACCTTC. Translation: CATSRDPVPYGYTF.

The rearrangement uses TRBV19 and TRBJ1-5, with TRBD1 identical over 9 bases. The germline V gene encodes CDR1 LNHDA and CDR2 SQIVND (reference sequence). The CDR3 is 14 residues long. The V and J ends lost 5 bases and 7 bases, in that order; junction bases with no gene match: 6. The CDR3 DNA reads as TGTGCCAGTAGTGCACAGGGGGCTGGGCAGCCCCAGCATTTT. Translating it yields CASSAQGAGQPQHF.

The chain recombines TRBV27 with TRBJ1-2; D perhaps matches TRBD1 (5 bases). Germline loops: CDR1 MNHEY, CDR2 SMNVEV (reference sequence). The CDR3 length is 15 residues. Trimming cost V 6 bases and J 11 bases, with 25 bases left between them. CDR3 amino acids: CASSPTGWQGGEYTF. The CDR3 bases are TGTGCCAGCAGCCCCACCGGGTGGCAGGGAGGGGAGTACACCTTC.

The gene calls are TRBV6-6 and TRBJ1-1; 7 bases agree with TRBD1. Losses at the gene ends were 6 bases for V and 7 bases for J; bases not matched to a gene: 2. The CDR3 runs to 11 residues. Germline lookup yields CDR1 MNHNY and CDR2 SVGAGI (reference sequence). The CDR3 sequence: CASRRDSEAFF. The CDR3 DNA reads as TGTGCCAGCAGAAGGGACAGTGAAGCTTTCTTT.

This rearrangement joins TRBV29-1 to TRBJ2-7, with 9 positions matching TRBD2. The germline V gene has CDR1 SQVTM and CDR2 ANQGSEA. V shed 3 bases, J shed 2 bases, and the junction held 2 bases outside the gene matches. This CDR3 region has 13 residues. CDR3 bases: TGCAGCGTTGAGCGGGAGGGTCCCTACGAGCAGTACTTC. It is translated as CSVEREGPYEQYF.

This chain joins TRBV6-5 and TRBJ2-1; 9 nucleotides agree with TRBD2. Trimming cost V 1 base and J 4 bases; bases outside gene matches: 5. The germline CDR1 and CDR2 sequences are MNHEY and SVGAGI. The CDR3 has 16 residues. CDR3 residues: CASSYWRREGYNEQFF. CDR3 DNA: TGTGCCAGCAGTTACTGGAGGCGGGAGGGGTACAATGAGCAGTTCTTC.

The J gene is TRBJ2-2, the V gene TRBV5-5; the match to TRBD2 covers 10 bases. Germline V CDR1 and CDR2: SGHKS, YYEKEE (reference sequence). With V trimmed by 4 bases and J by 5 bases, 14 bases remained unmatched. The CDR3 contains 18 residues. DNA of the CDR3: TGTGCCAGCAGCCCGATTGCCCTAGCGGGAGAGTTAACCGGGGAGCTGTTTTTT. Residues: CASSPIALAGELTGELFF.

V is TRBV29-1 and J is TRBJ2-1; 9 bases align to TRBD2. This CDR3 is built from 14 residues. V dropped 6 bases and J dropped 8; count of bases not matched to a gene: 11. Germline loops: CDR1 SQVTM, CDR2 ANQGSEA. CDR3 DNA sequence: TGCAGCGTCGCCGGGACTAGCAGGGAATATGAGCAGTTCTTC. This codes for CSVAGTSREYEQFF.

This clonotype was found a few times. The chain couples TRBV6-5 to TRBJ2-1; maybe TRBD2 (5 bases). Trimming pared 7 bases from V and 3 bases from J, leaving 10 bases between. The CDR3 contains 13 residues. CDR1 MNHEY and CDR2 SVGAGI come from the germline V gene. The CDR3: CASTHEGYNEQFF. Here the CDR3 DNA reads TGTGCCAGCACCCACGAGGGCTACAATGAGCAGTTCTTC.

The chain joins TRBV29-1 to TRBJ1-2; D gene ambiguous. CDR3 length: 13 amino acids. The V and J ends lost 3 bases and 0 bases respectively, with 8 bases between them. CDR1 SQVTM and CDR2 ANQGSEA come from the germline V gene. The CDR3 here is CSVDRRANYGYTF. The CDR3 DNA is TGCAGCGTTGATAGGAGGGCTAACTATGGCTACACCTTC. Combining the CDR3 with reference TRBV29-1 and TRBJ1-2 gives the whole variable domain SAVISQKPSRDICQRGTSLTIQCQVDSQVTMMFWYRQQPGQSLTLIATANQGSEATYESGFVIDKFPISRPNLTFSTLTVSNMSPEDSSIYLCSVDRRANYGYTFGSGTRLTVV.

This chain uses TRBV29-1 with TRBJ2-5, with D possibly being TRBD1 or TRBD2 (6 bases each). Germline CDR1 SQVTM, CDR2 ANQGSEA. Trimming shortened V by 8 bases and J by 5 bases, and 15 bases separated the two germline ends. The CDR3 has 12 amino acids. This CDR3 reads CSQVGAGETQYF. CDR3 nucleotides: TGCAGCCAGGTGGGGGCGGGGGAGACCCAGTACTTC.